What follows is one T cell receptor beta chain and its context. This record belongs to a study of OX40 agonist ivuxolimab in advanced cancers. The CDR3 is made up of 14 amino acids. Germline V gene data show CDR1 as LNHNV and CDR2 as YYDKDF (reference sequence). Trimming removed 0 bases from V and 1 base from J, with 6 bases in between. Sequenced by immunoSEQ multiplex PCR; TCRdb stores in-frame clones only, minus some. The sample lists under 25,000 clones; over 70% were seen once. The chain employs TRBV15 and TRBJ1-2, with D unclear. Source: CD4+ or CD8+ T cells sorted from blood, taken in a trial of the OX40 agonist ivuxolimab. The sequence was obtained from an adult with an advanced solid tumor such as melanoma, head and neck, liver or kidney cancer. The CDR3 region has the DNA TGTGCCACCAGCAGAGATCGGGGTAACTATGGCTACACCTTC. This codes for CATSRDRGNYGYTF.